This entry is about one T cell receptor (beta chain). No cognate antigen has been identified for it. There are no base qualities to consult, and no much larger clone falls within one base. Library preparation used the immunoSEQ multiplex PCR assay. The table was pulled from immuneACCESS by TCRdb, which kept in-frame rearrangements only. Such tables lose some clones; where checked, under half of the loss comes from unresolved V genes, and the rest has no known cause. The sample data list about 110,000 clones, and less than 95% of these were observed just once. 1.6% of the sample belongs to the ten largest clones. These data are taken from a study of T cell changes during pregnancy in multiple sclerosis (dated 2019 in TCRdb). Looking at the study overall: The study looked at changes in the T cell repertoire across pregnancy in women with multiple sclerosis.

Trimming costs V 4 bases and J 5 bases, and their ends lie 9 bases apart. CDR1 SNHLY and CDR2 FYNNEI were looked up in the germline V gene. Inclusive of the bounding cysteine and phenylalanine, the CDR3 is 14 residues long. Only the CDR3 DNA stays, 42 bases, in frame from base 1. The chain uses TRBV2 and TRBJ1-6; 5 matching bases give a weak D call of TRBD1. This TCR was sampled from a female donor with multiple sclerosis, enrolled in a pregnancy study. The input for sequencing was peripheral blood, taken before pregnancy. The sequenced DNA is TGTGCCAGCAGTGGAGACAGCAATAATTCACCCCTCCACTTT. This sequence encodes CASSGDSNNSPLHF.